Listed below are T cell receptor beta chains from one sample, sequenced in a study of blood T cell repertoires in COVID-19. Here immunoSEQ multiplex PCR was the method, and the copy in TCRdb shows in-frame clones only, minus some. This table holds roughly 390,000 clones, roughly 85% found once. Material: peripheral blood. Every receptor here comes from a woman younger than 30 with acute or convalescent COVID-19. CDR3s include the opening cysteine and the closing phenylalanine or tryptophan. A D gene is named only where the DNA matches it firmly. Clone size is not always given. Where it is, it says once, few, many or a class for expanded clones.

j_call: TRBJ2-3
v_call: TRBV4-2
clone_size: few
cdr3_length: 18
d_call: TRBD2
cdr3_nt: TGTGCCAGCAGTCGTGAGCGGGGACTAGCGGGGAACTCAGATACGCAGTATTTT
cdr3_aa: CASSRERGLAGNSDTQYF

j_call: TRBJ2-7
v_call: TRBV18
clone_size: -
cdr3_length: 14
d_call: -
cdr3_nt: TGTGCCAGCTCACCGACGGCAGGGGCCTACGAGCAGTACTTC
cdr3_aa: CASSPTAGAYEQYF

j_call: TRBJ1-1
v_call: TRBV28
clone_size: -
cdr3_length: 15
d_call: TRBD1
cdr3_nt: TGTGCCAGCAGTGGGCTGACAGGGATGAACACTGAAGCTTTCTTT
cdr3_aa: CASSGLTGMNTEAFF

j_call: TRBJ1-4
v_call: TRBV5-1
clone_size: -
cdr3_length: 15
d_call: -
cdr3_nt: TGCGCCAGCACGGGGGGGCTAGCAGTTAATGAAAAACTGTTTTTT
cdr3_aa: CASTGGLAVNEKLFF

j_call: TRBJ1-2
v_call: TRBV14
clone_size: few
cdr3_length: 13
d_call: -
cdr3_nt: TGTGCCAGCAGCCAAGGAGGGAGAATTGGCTACACCTTC
cdr3_aa: CASSQGGRIGYTF

j_call: TRBJ2-4
v_call: TRBV5-1
clone_size: -
cdr3_length: 16
d_call: TRBD1
cdr3_nt: TGCGCCAGCAGCTCTTCACCGGGACAGGGAATAAACATTCAGTACTTC
cdr3_aa: CASSSSPGQGINIQYF

j_call: TRBJ2-7
v_call: TRBV6-5
clone_size: once
cdr3_length: 14
d_call: -
cdr3_nt: TGTGCCAGCGGGTTGGGGCGTTCAACCTACGAGCAGTACTTC
cdr3_aa: CASGLGRSTYEQYF

j_call: TRBJ1-1
v_call: TRBV19
clone_size: once
cdr3_length: 15
d_call: TRBD1
cdr3_nt: TGTGCCAGTAGTATGGAGGGGGCCCGGAACACTGAAGCTTTCTTT
cdr3_aa: CASSMEGARNTEAFF

j_call: TRBJ2-5
v_call: TRBV29-1
clone_size: -
cdr3_length: 14
d_call: -
cdr3_nt: TGCAGCGTTGAATCTATAGGGGGGGGAGAGACCCAGTACTTC
cdr3_aa: CSVESIGGGETQYF

j_call: TRBJ1-1
v_call: TRBV11-2
clone_size: -
cdr3_length: 13
d_call: TRBD1
cdr3_nt: TGTGCCAGCAGCCCATCTACAGGGGCTAGAGCTTTCTTT
cdr3_aa: CASSPSTGARAFF

j_call: TRBJ1-1
v_call: TRBV13
clone_size: few
cdr3_length: 13
d_call: -
cdr3_nt: TGTGCCAGCAGCCTAAGATCCGGGACAGAAGCTTTCTTT
cdr3_aa: CASSLRSGTEAFF

j_call: TRBJ2-1
v_call: TRBV28
clone_size: -
cdr3_length: 17
d_call: -
cdr3_nt: TGTGCCAGCAGTATCATACCACCCCCGGGGAAAAACAATGAGCAGTTCTTC
cdr3_aa: CASSIIPPPGKNNEQFF

j_call: TRBJ2-2
v_call: TRBV4-1
clone_size: -
cdr3_length: 16
d_call: TRBD1
cdr3_nt: TGCGCCAGCAGCCGGACAGGACGGTCGAACACCGGGGAGCTGTTTTTT
cdr3_aa: CASSRTGRSNTGELFF

j_call: TRBJ2-1
v_call: TRBV4-1
clone_size: -
cdr3_length: 15
d_call: -
cdr3_nt: TGCGCCAGCAGCCAACCTTGGAGCTCCTACAATGAGCAGTTCTTC
cdr3_aa: CASSQPWSSYNEQFF

j_call: TRBJ1-2
v_call: TRBV14
clone_size: -
cdr3_length: 13
d_call: TRBD1
cdr3_nt: TGTGCCAGCAGTTCCACAGGGGTTTACGGCTACACCTTC
cdr3_aa: CASSSTGVYGYTF

j_call: TRBJ2-2
v_call: TRBV5-4
clone_size: -
cdr3_length: 15
d_call: -
cdr3_nt: TGTGCCAGCAGCTCTAACCCGCGGAACACCGGGGAGCTGTTTTTT
cdr3_aa: CASSSNPRNTGELFF

j_call: TRBJ1-6
v_call: TRBV5-1
clone_size: -
cdr3_length: 14
d_call: TRBD1
cdr3_nt: TGCGCCAGCAGCCCGGGACAGTTGAATTCACCCCTCCACTTT
cdr3_aa: CASSPGQLNSPLHF

j_call: TRBJ1-2
v_call: TRBV29-1
clone_size: -
cdr3_length: 11
d_call: -
cdr3_nt: TGCAGCGTTGTCCTCGGCTATGGCTACACCTTC
cdr3_aa: CSVVLGYGYTF

j_call: TRBJ2-5
v_call: TRBV11-3
clone_size: -
cdr3_length: 14
d_call: TRBD1
cdr3_nt: TGTGCCAGCAGCTCCAAGGGGGCCGGTGAGACCCAGTACTTC
cdr3_aa: CASSSKGAGETQYF

j_call: TRBJ1-2
v_call: TRBV14
clone_size: -
cdr3_length: 12
d_call: -
cdr3_nt: TGTGCCAGCAGCGAGCGGACCTATGGCTACACCTTC
cdr3_aa: CASSERTYGYTF

j_call: TRBJ2-5
v_call: TRBV10-1
clone_size: once
cdr3_length: 15
d_call: TRBD1
cdr3_nt: TGCGCCAGCAGCGGGACAGGGTTGAGCCAAGAGACCCAGTACTTC
cdr3_aa: CASSGTGLSQETQYF

j_call: TRBJ2-5
v_call: TRBV27
clone_size: -
cdr3_length: 14
d_call: -
cdr3_nt: TGTGCCAGCAGTTCTGAGGGGGGGGCAGAGACCCAGTACTTC
cdr3_aa: CASSSEGGAETQYF

j_call: TRBJ1-1
v_call: TRBV7-9
clone_size: -
cdr3_length: 15
d_call: -
cdr3_nt: TGTGCCAGCACCAACGTAGGCCAGGGGAGCACTGAAGCTTTCTTT
cdr3_aa: CASTNVGQGSTEAFF

j_call: TRBJ1-6
v_call: TRBV7-9
clone_size: -
cdr3_length: 13
d_call: -
cdr3_nt: TGTGCCAGCACAGAAAACCTAAATTCACCCCTCCACTTT
cdr3_aa: CASTENLNSPLHF

j_call: TRBJ1-5
v_call: TRBV6-5
clone_size: few
cdr3_length: 13
d_call: -
cdr3_nt: TGTGCCAGCAGTCGGGTTAGCAATCAGCCCCAGCATTTT
cdr3_aa: CASSRVSNQPQHF

j_call: TRBJ1-6
v_call: TRBV2
clone_size: -
cdr3_length: 14
d_call: -
cdr3_nt: TGTGCCAGCAGCCGCGGCCCGGCGGAATCACCCCTCCACTTT
cdr3_aa: CASSRGPAESPLHF

j_call: TRBJ2-7
v_call: TRBV6-1
clone_size: -
cdr3_length: 14
d_call: -
cdr3_nt: TGTGCCAGCAGTGAAGCTGCGGAGTTCCACGAGCAGTACTTC
cdr3_aa: CASSEAAEFHEQYF

j_call: TRBJ1-6
v_call: TRBV5-6
clone_size: -
cdr3_length: 16
d_call: -
cdr3_nt: TGTGCCAGCAGCCAAGGAACAGGGAACCGTAATTCACCCCTCCACTTT
cdr3_aa: CASSQGTGNRNSPLHF

j_call: TRBJ1-2
v_call: TRBV7-8
clone_size: -
cdr3_length: 15
d_call: TRBD1
cdr3_nt: TGTGCCAGCAGCCGGGACAGGGGGTTACTTTATGGCTACACCTTC
cdr3_aa: CASSRDRGLLYGYTF

j_call: TRBJ2-3
v_call: TRBV28
clone_size: -
cdr3_length: 11
d_call: -
cdr3_nt: TGTGCCAGCAGGTCGAGGGATACGCAGTATTTT
cdr3_aa: CASRSRDTQYF

j_call: TRBJ2-7
v_call: TRBV25-1
clone_size: -
cdr3_length: 13
d_call: TRBD1
cdr3_nt: TGTGCCAGCACCGGACAGGGACCATACGAGCAGTACTTC
cdr3_aa: CASTGQGPYEQYF

j_call: TRBJ1-1
v_call: TRBV28
clone_size: few
cdr3_length: 13
d_call: -
cdr3_nt: TGTGCCAGCACCCGACAGAGGAACACTGAAGCTTTCTTT
cdr3_aa: CASTRQRNTEAFF

j_call: TRBJ2-7
v_call: TRBV30
clone_size: -
cdr3_length: 14
d_call: TRBD1
cdr3_nt: TGTGCCTGGAGTGGGGGGACAGTGGGCTACGAGCAGTACTTC
cdr3_aa: CAWSGGTVGYEQYF

j_call: TRBJ2-1
v_call: TRBV25-1
clone_size: -
cdr3_length: 14
d_call: -
cdr3_nt: TGTGCCAGCAGTGTTTCGGCAGGGCTGAATGAGCAGTTCTTC
cdr3_aa: CASSVSAGLNEQFF

j_call: TRBJ2-5
v_call: TRBV12-3/TRBV12-4
clone_size: -
cdr3_length: 13
d_call: -
cdr3_nt: TGTGCCAGCAGTTTAGCCAGGGCGGAGACCCAGTACTTC
cdr3_aa: CASSLARAETQYF

j_call: TRBJ1-4
v_call: TRBV6-4
clone_size: -
cdr3_length: 16
d_call: TRBD1
cdr3_nt: TGTGCCAGCAGTGACTCTACCGGGACAGGGGACGAAAAACTGTTTTTT
cdr3_aa: CASSDSTGTGDEKLFF

j_call: TRBJ2-1
v_call: TRBV19
clone_size: -
cdr3_length: 14
d_call: TRBD1
cdr3_nt: TGTGCCAGTAGTCCCAGGGGGTTTTACAATGAGCAGTTCTTC
cdr3_aa: CASSPRGFYNEQFF

j_call: TRBJ2-5
v_call: TRBV6-2/TRBV6-3
clone_size: -
cdr3_length: 14
d_call: -
cdr3_nt: TGTGCCAGCAGTTACTTCACAGGGATGGAGACCCAGTACTTC
cdr3_aa: CASSYFTGMETQYF

j_call: TRBJ2-2
v_call: TRBV2
clone_size: -
cdr3_length: 14
d_call: TRBD1
cdr3_nt: TGTGCCAGCCGGGACAGGGGAGTTACCGGGGAGCTGTTTTTT
cdr3_aa: CASRDRGVTGELFF

j_call: TRBJ1-2
v_call: TRBV10-2
clone_size: -
cdr3_length: 11
d_call: TRBD1
cdr3_nt: TGCGCCGTTTCGACAGGGGATGGCTACACCTTC
cdr3_aa: CAVSTGDGYTF

j_call: TRBJ1-2
v_call: TRBV9
clone_size: -
cdr3_length: 15
d_call: -
cdr3_nt: TGTGCCAGCAGCGTTGGTCTAACTTCTAACTATGGCTACACCTTC
cdr3_aa: CASSVGLTSNYGYTF

j_call: TRBJ1-2
v_call: TRBV28
clone_size: -
cdr3_length: 19
d_call: TRBD1
cdr3_nt: TGTGCCAGCAGTTTATATACAGGGACAGACCCCGCTCCTAACTATGGCTACACCTTC
cdr3_aa: CASSLYTGTDPAPNYGYTF

j_call: TRBJ2-1
v_call: TRBV11-2
clone_size: -
cdr3_length: 14
d_call: TRBD2
cdr3_nt: TGTGCCAGCAGCCCTGGGCGGGAGAGGAATGAGCAGTTCTTC
cdr3_aa: CASSPGRERNEQFF

j_call: TRBJ1-1
v_call: TRBV7-8
clone_size: -
cdr3_length: 17
d_call: TRBD1
cdr3_nt: TGTGCCAGCAGCCCCAGTGGGGGTGACAGGGAAACCCCTGAAGCTTTCTTT
cdr3_aa: CASSPSGGDRETPEAFF

j_call: TRBJ1-1
v_call: TRBV12-5
clone_size: -
cdr3_length: 15
d_call: -
cdr3_nt: TGTGCTAGTGGTTTAGCGGGACTTCCGAACACTGAAGCTTTCTTT
cdr3_aa: CASGLAGLPNTEAFF

j_call: TRBJ1-1
v_call: TRBV5-1
clone_size: -
cdr3_length: 15
d_call: -
cdr3_nt: TGCGCCAGCAGCTTCATAGGACAGATGAACACTGAAGCTTTCTTT
cdr3_aa: CASSFIGQMNTEAFF

j_call: TRBJ2-2
v_call: TRBV7-9
clone_size: -
cdr3_length: 14
d_call: -
cdr3_nt: TGTGCCAGCAGCCTCCCCCTGGCCACCGGGGAGCTGTTTTTT
cdr3_aa: CASSLPLATGELFF

j_call: TRBJ2-3
v_call: TRBV3-1/TRBV3-2
clone_size: -
cdr3_length: 17
d_call: -
cdr3_nt: TGTGCCAGCAGCACCCCCCGGGGTATTACAACGGCAGATACGCAGTATTTT
cdr3_aa: CASSTPRGITTADTQYF

j_call: TRBJ1-2
v_call: TRBV9
clone_size: -
cdr3_length: 16
d_call: TRBD1
cdr3_nt: TGTGCCAGCAGCGTAGTAGACAGGGAGGCTAACTATGGCTACACCTTC
cdr3_aa: CASSVVDREANYGYTF

j_call: TRBJ2-2
v_call: TRBV19
clone_size: -
cdr3_length: 13
d_call: -
cdr3_nt: TGTGCCAGTAGACGGGTAGACACCGGGGAGCTGTTTTTT
cdr3_aa: CASRRVDTGELFF

j_call: TRBJ1-3
v_call: TRBV19
clone_size: once
cdr3_length: 14
d_call: -
cdr3_nt: TGTGCCAGTATGGCCGGGACACAAGGAAACACCATATATTTT
cdr3_aa: CASMAGTQGNTIYF

j_call: TRBJ2-7
v_call: TRBV6-1
clone_size: -
cdr3_length: 16
d_call: TRBD1
cdr3_nt: TGTGCCAGCAGGGAACGGAGGGGACAGGGCTCCTACGAGCAGTACTTC
cdr3_aa: CASRERRGQGSYEQYF

j_call: TRBJ2-1
v_call: TRBV3-1/TRBV3-2
clone_size: -
cdr3_length: 16
d_call: TRBD2
cdr3_nt: TGTGCCAGCAGCCAAGATCCAGCGGGAGGGTACAATGAGCAGTTCTTC
cdr3_aa: CASSQDPAGGYNEQFF

j_call: TRBJ1-2
v_call: TRBV4-1
clone_size: -
cdr3_length: 12
d_call: -
cdr3_nt: TGCGCCAGCAGCCCCCTCGGGTATGGCTACACCTTC
cdr3_aa: CASSPLGYGYTF

j_call: TRBJ2-2
v_call: TRBV27
clone_size: -
cdr3_length: 15
d_call: TRBD1
cdr3_nt: TGTGCCAGCAGTCCCCGGGACAGGTCAACCGGGGAGCTGTTTTTT
cdr3_aa: CASSPRDRSTGELFF

j_call: TRBJ2-1
v_call: TRBV7-6
clone_size: -
cdr3_length: 13
d_call: -
cdr3_nt: TGTGCCAGCAGCTCGACCCGACAGGGAGGGCAGTTCTTC
cdr3_aa: CASSSTRQGGQFF

j_call: TRBJ2-7
v_call: TRBV29-1
clone_size: -
cdr3_length: 14
d_call: TRBD1
cdr3_nt: TGCAGCGTTGAAGAGGGACAGGGCTCCTACGAGCAGTACTTC
cdr3_aa: CSVEEGQGSYEQYF

j_call: TRBJ2-1
v_call: TRBV18
clone_size: -
cdr3_length: 15
d_call: TRBD1
cdr3_nt: TGTGCCAGCTCACCACCGGACAGGGGGCGGAATGAGCAGTTCTTC
cdr3_aa: CASSPPDRGRNEQFF

j_call: TRBJ2-7
v_call: TRBV15
clone_size: -
cdr3_length: 13
d_call: -
cdr3_nt: TGTGCCACCAGCAGGGCCCCGCAGGATGAGCAGTACTTC
cdr3_aa: CATSRAPQDEQYF

j_call: TRBJ1-2
v_call: TRBV30
clone_size: -
cdr3_length: 14
d_call: -
cdr3_nt: TGTGCCTGGAGTCCAACTCCAGGGCTGGTTGGCTACACCTTC
cdr3_aa: CAWSPTPGLVGYTF